Following are 5 T cell receptor beta chains from one sample sequenced in a study of blood T cell repertoires in COVID-19. Assay used: immunoSEQ multiplex PCR; TCRdb lists only in-frame clones, some missing. Found here are roughly 79,000 clones, roughly 89% of them singletons; the top ten hold 3% to 4.5%. Specimen: peripheral blood. All receptors come from a man aged 50-59 years with acute or convalescent COVID-19.

The rearrangement uses TRBV19 and TRBJ2-1, with D perhaps TRBD2 (6 bases). Germline V CDR1 and CDR2: LNHDA, SQIVND (reference sequence). CDR3 size: 14 residues. With 4 bases removed from V and 4 bases from J, the gap between germline ends came to 11 bases. The CDR3 DNA follows: TGTGCCAGTAGTACGGGGGTCTGGTACAATGAGCAGTTCTTC. As protein: CASSTGVWYNEQFF.

V gene TRBV6-1 combines with J gene TRBJ2-4, with 8 positions matching TRBD1. Germline-derived CDR1 and CDR2 are MNHNS and SASEGT. The CDR3 has 16 residues. J gave up 1 base and V 7 bases, and 9 bases lay outside the gene matches. The CDR3 loop is CASIEDRASAKNIQYF. The CDR3 DNA follows: TGTGCCAGCATTGAGGACAGGGCTAGCGCCAAAAACATTCAGTACTTC.

On this clone itself: One junction end disagrees with the germline gene, perhaps due to a read error. V and J are TRBV11-2 and TRBJ2-7, with D perhaps matching TRBD1 (6 bases). The CDR3 runs to 12 residues. Germline CDR1 and CDR2: SGHAT and FQNNGV. This CDR3 reads CASSLGQDLLFF. CDR3 DNA: TGTGCCAGCAGCTTAGGACAGGACCTTCTTTTCTTC. Full variable domain (rest looked up from reference TRBV11-2 and TRBJ2-7): EAGVAQSPRYKIIEKRQSVAFWCNPISGHATLYWYQQILGQGPKLLIQFQNNGVVDDSQLPKDRFSAERLKGVDSTLKIQPAKLEDSAVYLCASSLGQDLLFFGPGTRLTVT.

The rearrangement links TRBV6-5 to TRBJ1-5; TRBD1 aligns across 7 bases. With 6 bases clipped from V and 4 bases from J, the junction kept 9 bases outside the gene matches. Per germline, CDR1 MNHEY and CDR2 SVGAGI. This CDR3 region has 15 residues. The DNA of the CDR3 is TGTGCCAGCAGGTTAGGGACAGCCCTTAATCAGCCCCAGCATTTT. This translates into CASRLGTALNQPQHF.

The V call is TRBV19, the J call TRBJ2-2, with D uncertain. Trimming shortened V by 5 bases and J by 4 bases, and 8 bases separated the two germline ends. Germline loops: CDR1 LNHDA, CDR2 SQIVND (reference sequence). The CDR3 is 13 amino acids. The CDR3 DNA sequence: TGTGCCAGTAGTCCAACATCCACCGGGGAGCTGTTTTTT. Translation: CASSPTSTGELFF.